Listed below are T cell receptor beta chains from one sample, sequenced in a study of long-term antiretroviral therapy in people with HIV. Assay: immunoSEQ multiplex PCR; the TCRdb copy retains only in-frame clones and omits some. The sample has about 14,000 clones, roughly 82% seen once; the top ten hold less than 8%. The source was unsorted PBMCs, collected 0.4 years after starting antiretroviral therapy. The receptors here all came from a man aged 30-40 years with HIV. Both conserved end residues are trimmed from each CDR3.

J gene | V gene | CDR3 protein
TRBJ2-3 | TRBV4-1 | ASSQNKGLAGGHITDTQY
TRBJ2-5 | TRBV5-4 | ASSKGLAGEADLETQY
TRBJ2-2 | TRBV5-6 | ASSLAAGGRTGELF
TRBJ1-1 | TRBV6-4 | ASSDSDNTEAF
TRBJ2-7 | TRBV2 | ASSPDRSSSYEQY
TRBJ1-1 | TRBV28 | ASSLGQQKNTEAF
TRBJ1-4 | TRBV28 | ASSTLNEKLF
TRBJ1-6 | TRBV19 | ASSLSTGQGRNSPLH
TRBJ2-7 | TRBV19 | ASSSSGGYEQY
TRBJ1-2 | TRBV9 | ASSVFRTNYGYT
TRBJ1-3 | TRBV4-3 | ASSQDSGGKAGNTIY
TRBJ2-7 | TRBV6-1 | ASRLTGNEQY
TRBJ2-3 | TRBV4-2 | ASSQDWIRAENTDTQY
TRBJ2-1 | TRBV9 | ASSAGTNTYNEQF
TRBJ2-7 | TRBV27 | ASSLLDRGVSEQY
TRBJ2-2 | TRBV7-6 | ASSLALTGSGELF
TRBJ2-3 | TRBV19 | ASSILGVPSTDTQY
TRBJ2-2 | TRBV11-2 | ASSSPGLGLNTGELF
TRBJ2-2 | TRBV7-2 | ASSMSPSGLGGELF
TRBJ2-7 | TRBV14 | ASSQDGRGLLGEQY
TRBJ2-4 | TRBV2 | ASRDRGPAKNIQY
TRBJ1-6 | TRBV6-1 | ASTETGENSPLH
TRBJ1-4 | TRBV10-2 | ASSESWKGQGVTNEKLF
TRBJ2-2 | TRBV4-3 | ASSQFGTSRTGELF
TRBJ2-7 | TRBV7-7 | ASSVLAGREQY
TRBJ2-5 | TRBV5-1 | ASSAPPGGQETQY
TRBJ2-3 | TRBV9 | ASSVGQGAYGDTQY
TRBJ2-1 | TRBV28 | ASRIPMGGQF
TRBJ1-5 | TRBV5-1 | ASSQYSGTGPQH
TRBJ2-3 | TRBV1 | TSSQTSSTDTQY
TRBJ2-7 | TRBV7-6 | ASSLGPGTGGARQY
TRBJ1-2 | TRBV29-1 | STKLSGGNGYT
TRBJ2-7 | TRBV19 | ASSMTGNSYEQY
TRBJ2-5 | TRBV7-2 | ASSLGRTSAQETQY
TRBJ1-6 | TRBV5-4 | ASSLTGYNSPLH
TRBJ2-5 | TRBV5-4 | ASSAGSGLQETQY
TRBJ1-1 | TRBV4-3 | ASSQDSGKEAF
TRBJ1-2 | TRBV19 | ASGGPKGGYT
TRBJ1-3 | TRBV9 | ASSATIRSSGNTIY
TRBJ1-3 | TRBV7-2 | ASSLHGTGGSGNTIY
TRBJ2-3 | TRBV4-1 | ASSQDGVGGGTDTQY
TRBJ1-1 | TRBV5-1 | ASSPGHLGAEAF
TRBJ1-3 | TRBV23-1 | ASFRAGAGNTIY
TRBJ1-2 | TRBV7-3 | ASSPTEGGNYGYT
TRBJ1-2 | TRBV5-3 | ARSLFPLSGRRNYGYT
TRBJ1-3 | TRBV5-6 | ASSPLEGRSGNTIY
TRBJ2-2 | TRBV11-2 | ASSFPGSLPGELF
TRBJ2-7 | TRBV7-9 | ASSSTSGRGRSYEQY
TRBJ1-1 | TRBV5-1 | ASSLGSRSTEAF
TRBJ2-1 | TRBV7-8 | ASSHGGQGLYNEQF
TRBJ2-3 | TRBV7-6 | ASSVRVGTGLDTQY
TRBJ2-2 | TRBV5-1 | ASSFGPAPGELF
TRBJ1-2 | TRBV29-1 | SVEPAQEYGYT
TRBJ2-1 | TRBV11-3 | ASSLGGSNSRYNEQF
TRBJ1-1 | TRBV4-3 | ASSQEGQPNTEAF